These 21 T cell receptor beta chains originate from one sample sequenced in a study of OX40 agonist ivuxolimab in advanced cancers. The table came from immunoSEQ multiplex PCR; TCRdb's copy has only in-frame clones and leaves some out. The sample lists approximately 32,000 clones, approximately 86% seen once, with roughly 50% in the top ten. Sequenced here: CD4+ or CD8+ T cells sorted from blood, sampled in a trial of the OX40 agonist ivuxolimab. These receptors all stem from an adult with an advanced solid tumor such as melanoma, head and neck, liver or kidney cancer.

V usage is TRBV27 and J usage is TRBJ2-2, with D perhaps being TRBD1 or TRBD2 (5 bases each). Looked up from germline, CDR1 is MNHEY and CDR2 is SMNVEV (reference sequence). V was pared by 6 bases and J by 4 bases, with 15 bases between. This CDR3 has 15 residues. DNA for the CDR3: TGTGCCAGCAGGCTTTCATGGGGGAGCACCGGGGAGCTGTTTTTT. Residues: CASRLSWGSTGELFF.

This clone has just one count. The rearrangement uses TRBV5-8 and TRBJ2-7; 7 bases are shared with TRBD1. CDR1 is SGHTS and CDR2 is YDEGEE in the germline V gene. The CDR3 consists of 14 residues. Trimming at V came to 1 base and at J to 4 bases, leaving 5 bases not matched to a gene. DNA for the CDR3: TGTGCCAGCAGCTTGAGGGGGCTGTTGTACGAGCAGTACTTC. This codes for CASSLRGLLYEQYF.

This clone was observed a handful of times. The gene calls are TRBV4-1 and TRBJ2-5; D gene unclear. The germline V and J ends were trimmed by 0 bases and 0 bases, with 8 bases remaining between them. Germline-derived CDR1 and CDR2 are MGHRA and YSYEKL. This CDR3 is built from 15 residues. CDR3 nucleotides: TGCGCCAGCAGCCAAGATCCGGGCAACCAAGAGACCCAGTACTTC. This gives the protein CASSQDPGNQETQYF.

The rearrangement uses TRBV27 and TRBJ1-4, with D maybe TRBD1 (5 bases). The V end was cut by 6 bases, the J end by 10 bases, with 12 bases between. The CDR3 spans 12 residues. Germline lookup yields CDR1 MNHEY and CDR2 SMNVEV (reference sequence). CDR3 protein: CASRLGVGKLFF. The CDR3 DNA reads TGTGCCAGCAGGCTAGGGGTAGGAAAACTGTTTTTT.

The chain recombines TRBV5-1 with TRBJ2-1, with D possibly matching TRBD2 (6 bases). V lost 0 bases and J lost 0, with 10 bases in between. CDR1 is SGHRS, CDR2 YFSETQ, per germline. The CDR3 is 16 residues long. CDR3 sequence reads: CASSLGLGGSYNEQFF. CDR3 coding DNA: TGCGCCAGCAGCTTGGGCCTGGGGGGCTCCTACAATGAGCAGTTCTTC.

The chain carries TRBV27 and TRBJ2-7; D may be TRBD2 (6 bases). CDR1 and CDR2 (germline): MNHEY, SMNVEV (reference sequence). The CDR3 length is 12 residues. V gave up 8 bases and J gave up 4 bases, with 12 bases separating them. The CDR3 DNA sequence: TGTGCCAGCTCCGCTGGGAGGTACGAGCAGTACTTC. Protein sequence: CASSAGRYEQYF.

V usage is TRBV27 and J usage is TRBJ2-7, with TRBD1 matching over 7 bases. CDR1 MNHEY and CDR2 SMNVEV come from the germline V gene (reference sequence). With 4 bases clipped from V and 2 bases from J, the junction kept 5 bases outside the gene matches. The CDR3 has 14 residues. The CDR3 DNA is TGTGCCAGCAGTTCGGGACAGAGACCCTACGAGCAGTACTTC. Translating gives CASSSGQRPYEQYF.

This sequence joins TRBV30 and TRBJ1-2, with TRBD1 matching over 8 bases. The CDR3 is 13 amino acids. J gave up 4 bases and V 2 bases, and 3 bases lay outside the gene matches. Germline lookup yields CDR1 GTSNPN and CDR2 SVGIG (reference sequence). The CDR3 DNA reads TGTGCCTGGAGTCTTGGACAGGGCTATGGCTACACCTTC. Protein: CAWSLGQGYGYTF.

This chain links TRBV2 with TRBJ1-5; D is unresolved. Germline assignment: CDR1 SNHLY and CDR2 FYNNEI. The V and J ends lost 3 bases and 2 bases respectively, with 8 bases between them. This CDR3 is built from 14 residues. CDR3 amino acids: CASSDEQRNQPQHF. The CDR3 nucleotides are TGTGCCAGCAGTGACGAACAGCGCAATCAGCCCCAGCATTTT.

V usage is TRBV30 and J usage is TRBJ2-7, with D perhaps TRBD2 (5 bases). CDR1 GTSNPN and CDR2 SVGIG come from the germline V gene (reference sequence). Trimming took 0 bases from V and 5 from J, leaving 17 bases between them. This CDR3 has 15 amino acids. The CDR3 coding sequence is TGTGCCTGGAGTGTCTGGGAACCGGGGATTGACGAGCAGTACTTC. It specifies CAWSVWEPGIDEQYF.

The chain carries TRBV6-1 and TRBJ2-1, with TRBD2 matching over 14 bases. The junction had 8 bases not matched to a gene; V was cut back by 4 bases and J by 9 bases. This CDR3 has 16 residues. CDR1 is MNHNS and CDR2 is SASEGT in the germline V gene. The CDR3 region is CASSGGLAGAHSEQFF. The DNA for the CDR3 is TGTGCCAGCAGTGGGGGACTAGCGGGGGCCCACAGTGAGCAGTTCTTC.

The chain has TRBV12-2 and TRBJ2-7; no DNA check was done on the table's D call, TRBD2. TRBV12-2 is noted as a pseudogene. The CDR3 spans 11 residues. In DNA form, the CDR3 reads TGTGCAAGTCGCTTCGACCTAATGGAGCGCTTC. It codes for CASRFDLMERF.

The rearrangement joins TRBV29-1 to TRBJ1-2; 8 bases line up with TRBD1. V lost 7 bases, J lost 4 bases, and 5 bases stayed unmatched. The CDR3 covers 12 residues. Germline CDR1 reads SQVTM; CDR2 reads ANQGSEA. CDR3 DNA: TGCAGCGCCCCGCAGGGGGCCTATGGCTACACCTTC. Translating it yields CSAPQGAYGYTF.

CDR3 sequence (DNA): TGTGCCAGCAGTTCCCTGCGACAGGGTTGGGAGGAGACCCAGTACTTC. It codes for CASSSLRQGWEETQYF. The chain is built from TRBV28 and TRBJ2-5; 7 bases match TRBD1. V lost 4 bases, J lost 5 bases, and 13 bases stayed unmatched. CDR1 and CDR2 (germline): MDHEN, SYDVKM. The length of the CDR3 is 16 residues. Complete variable domain (other parts from reference TRBV28 and TRBJ2-5): DVKVTQSSRYLVKRTGEKVFLECVQDMDHENMFWYRQDPGLGLRLIYFSYDVKMKEKGDIPEGYSVSREKKERFSLILESASTNQTSMYLCASSSLRQGWEETQYFGPGTRLLVL.

This chain uses TRBV10-1 with TRBJ2-5, with 9 bases fitting TRBD1. V shed 3 bases and J 0 bases; nucleotides not matched to a gene: 5. CDR1 and CDR2 (germline): WNHNN, SYGVQD (reference sequence). The CDR3 contains 16 residues. The CDR3 bases are TGCGCCAGCAGTGATTCCGGGACAGGGAACCAAGAGACCCAGTACTTC. Protein product: CASSDSGTGNQETQYF.

V and J are TRBV28 and TRBJ1-2, with D possibly being TRBD1 (5 bases). The germline gives CDR1 MDHEN, CDR2 SYDVKM. The V and J ends lost 5 bases and 4 bases respectively, with 14 bases between them. The CDR3 extends over 14 amino acids. Here the CDR3 reads CASSDPGLSYGYTF. DNA of the CDR3: TGTGCCAGCAGTGATCCGGGACTGAGCTATGGCTACACCTTC.

The CDR3 here is CASSFGSYNEQFF. In DNA form, the CDR3 reads TGTGCCAGCAGTTTTGGGTCTTACAATGAGCAGTTCTTC. The chain has TRBV27 and TRBJ2-1; D not resolved. Trimming took off 3 bases at V and 4 bases at J, with 7 bases between the two ends. The CDR3 has 13 residues. Germline CDR1 reads MNHEY; CDR2 reads SMNVEV (reference sequence).

The chain joins TRBV15 to TRBJ2-7; TRBD1 might be the D (7 bases). This CDR3 comprises 13 residues. In germline, CDR1 is LNHNV, CDR2 YYDKDF (reference sequence). Trimming took off 5 bases at V and 4 bases at J, with 12 bases between the two ends. The CDR3 is CATSPSGGYEQYF. The CDR3 DNA sequence: TGTGCCACCAGCCCGTCAGGGGGGTACGAGCAGTACTTC.

The chain carries TRBV5-1 and TRBJ2-3; D is ambiguous. Germline CDR1 is SGHRS and CDR2 is YFSETQ. The V gene lost 4 bases and the J gene lost 0 bases, with 12 bases spanning the gap. This CDR3 has 15 amino acids. CDR3 residues: CASSPSLASTDTQYF. CDR3 in DNA: TGCGCCAGCAGCCCCTCACTTGCTAGCACAGATACGCAGTATTTT.

The chain combines TRBV25-1 with TRBJ1-2, with TRBD1 as a possible D gene (5 bases). The germline gives CDR1 MGHDK, CDR2 SYGVNS. Trimming shortened V by 4 bases and J by 3 bases, and 15 bases separated the two germline ends. CDR3 length: 15 residues. Here the CDR3 reads CASSGSWGDYYGYTF. The CDR3 DNA is TGTGCCAGCAGTGGCTCATGGGGGGACTACTATGGCTACACCTTC.

The chain employs TRBV7-6 and TRBJ1-1; weak D call: TRBD1 (5 bases). The CDR3 extends over 13 amino acids. The V and J ends lost 2 bases and 5 bases respectively, with 9 bases between them. Germline CDR1 SGHVS, CDR2 FNYEAQ. The DNA for the CDR3 is TGTGCCAGCAGCTTATTCGGGGGGACTGAAGCTTTCTTT. Amino acids: CASSLFGGTEAFF.